Detailed here is one TCR beta chain. Its antigen remains unknown. Clones were sequenced by immunoSEQ multiplex PCR, and TCRdb holds only the in-frame ones, with some missing. The sample comprises over 100,000 clones, 80% to 95% of which are singletons, and about 3.3% rests with the top ten. The data originate from a study of CD4+ T cells in melanoma. The study's findings and limits: Neoantigen-specific CD4+ T cells in melanoma reportedly had diverse differentiation states. CD8+ T cell, macrophage and B cell function reportedly correlated with neoantigen-specific CD4+ T cells.

The germline V gene has CDR1 LNHDA and CDR2 SQIVND (reference sequence). The CDR3 extends over 15 amino acids. Trimming stripped 7 bases from V and 2 bases from J, with 12 bases between. The rearrangement uses TRBV19 and TRBJ2-6, with D possibly being TRBD1 (6 bases). The receptor's source is a human donor with melanoma. The sequenced sample was peripheral blood. This CDR3 is CASTAGDTGANVLTF. The CDR3 DNA reads as TGTGCCAGTACAGCAGGGGACACTGGGGCCAACGTCCTGACTTTC.